This T cell receptor beta chain appears in the sequencing data of a study of blood T cell repertoires in COVID-19. Study-level background: Donors in the United States, Italy and Spain gave samples during acute or convalescent COVID-19. PBMCs, B-cell-depleted T cells, or T cells provided the cDNA or gDNA that made up the material.

The CDR3 sequence is 13 residues long. In germline, CDR1 is SEHNR, CDR2 FQNEAQ (reference sequence). Between the trimmed V and J ends, which lost 7 bases and 5 bases, there was a span of 14 bases. Original processing methods: Estimation of nucleated cell counts was performed using reference gene primer amplification. TCRdb's table, derived via immunoSEQ multiplex PCR, lists solely in-frame clones and lacks some. V, J and clone size reflect that table, while D and trimming were determined from the DNA. The profile shows a few hundred thousand clones, about 82% of them singletons. The chain has TRBV7-9 and TRBJ1-1; the D is unclear. This clonotype originated in a woman between 45 and 60 years old with acute or convalescent COVID-19. The sequenced sample was peripheral blood. The CDR3 sequence: CASTLFDGTEAFF. The CDR3, as DNA: TGTGCCAGCACCCTCTTTGACGGGACTGAAGCTTTCTTT.